These 25 T cell receptor beta chains were all obtained from the same sample, sequenced in a study of T cells in Graves' hyperthyroidism and ophthalmopathy (dated by TCRdb to the late 2010s). The library came from multiplex PCR. These reads were obtained on an Illumina HiSeq 2000. Amplification of TCR beta CDR3 regions was carried out from RNA transcripts. A first-round RT-PCR of the TCR CDR3 used the HTBI primer set with the Qiagen OneStep RT-PCR kit. TCRdb trimmed the raw reads at Q25, called clones with MiXCR and kept productive beta chains. For every CDR3 protein sequence, its rows merge into one entry that carries the most common genes and DNA. Present in this sample are about 680,000 distinct CDR3 sequences, 30% to 40% of which were seen just once. Approximately 31% of the sample rests with the top ten. The sequenced sample was blood. The receptor source for this set is a woman in her thirties or forties with Graves' hyperthyroidism.

The chain is built from TRBV20-1 and TRBJ2-7, with 14 positions matching TRBD2. The CDR3 loop spans 14 amino acids. CDR1 DFQATT and CDR2 SNEGSKA come from the germline V gene (reference sequence). V lost 5 bases, J lost 5 bases, and 5 bases stayed unmatched. The CDR3 loop is CSAQGLAGVDEQYF. The CDR3 DNA sequence: TGCAGTGCTCAGGGACTAGCGGGAGTAGACGAGCAGTACTTC.

The chain joins TRBV6-2 or TRBV6-3 to TRBJ2-5; D is ambiguous. CDR1 and CDR2 (germline): MNHEY, SVGEGT. The germline V and J ends were trimmed by 6 bases and 4 bases, with 18 bases remaining between them. There are 15 residues in the CDR3. The DNA of the CDR3 is TGTGCCAGCAGCCTTCGACAACTCCGGGCAGAGACCCAGTACTTC. Protein sequence: CASSLRQLRAETQYF.

In the case of this clonotype: A much larger clone differs by one base, so this may be a read error. This is likely a read error, given that the CDR3 carries no conserved phenylalanine or tryptophan at its end. This chain joins TRBV7-9 and TRBJ2-7, with a weak D call TRBD1 (5 bases). From germline, CDR1 is SEHNR and CDR2 FQNEAQ (reference sequence). The V end lost 5 bases, the J end lost 6 bases, and 11 bases lay between the germline ends. This CDR3 is built from 12 residues. For the CDR3, the DNA is TGTGCCAGCAGCACTCCACAGGCCGAGCAGTACCTC. It encodes CASSTPQAEQYL.

This clonotype was picked up a small number of times. The V call is TRBV6-5, the J call TRBJ2-2, with TRBD1 as a possible D gene (6 bases). V was clipped by 3 bases and J by 6 bases, with 11 bases between them. Germline values: CDR1 MNHEY, CDR2 SVGAGI. The CDR3 is 14 residues long. The CDR3 DNA reads TGTGCCAGCAGTTATAACAGGGCCCCCGGGGAGCTGTTTTTT. The encoded protein is CASSYNRAPGELFF.

This clonotype was seen repeatedly, ten times or more. The chain links TRBV5-4 to TRBJ2-5, with 8 bases aligning to TRBD2. V was pared by 6 bases and J by 5 bases, with 15 bases of the junction left unmatched. Germline CDR1 reads SGHNT; CDR2 reads YYREEE (reference sequence). The CDR3 contains 16 residues. The CDR3 region is CASNPSSGSPGETQYF. In DNA form, the CDR3 reads TGTGCCAGCAACCCGTCGAGCGGGAGCCCGGGTGAGACCCAGTACTTC.

Only a few counts were recorded for this clonotype. The rearrangement links TRBV5-4 to TRBJ2-7, with D unresolved. Trimming stripped 4 bases from V and 1 base from J, with 12 bases between. CDR1 SGHNT and CDR2 YYREEE come from the germline V gene (reference sequence). CDR3 length: 14 amino acids. CDR3 DNA: TGTGCCAGCAGCACGACGACCGGTTCCTACGAGCAGTACTTC. This encodes CASSTTTGSYEQYF.

About this clonotype: A much bigger clone sits one base away, suggesting this may be a read error. This chain links TRBV25-1 with TRBJ2-2, with D perhaps matching TRBD1 (5 bases). The CDR3 length is 18 residues. Trimming shortened V by 6 bases and J by 0 bases, and 20 bases separated the two germline ends. Germline-derived CDR1 and CDR2 are MGHDK and SYGVNS. In DNA form, the CDR3 reads TGTGCCAGCAGCTTTGGGGCAGGGAACCGACCGAACACCGGGGAGCTGTTTTTT. It is translated as CASSFGAGNRPNTGELFF.

There are many counts of this clonotype. This chain joins TRBV20-1 and TRBJ2-5, with unresolved D. Germline CDR1 and CDR2: DFQATT and SNEGSKA (reference sequence). The length of the CDR3 is 13 residues. The V end was cut by 6 bases, the J end by 5 bases, with 16 bases between. CDR3: CSAVDLTVETQYF. CDR3 DNA: TGCAGTGCCGTGGACCTGACCGTGGAGACCCAGTACTTC.

The chain links TRBV19 to TRBJ1-1; maybe TRBD1 (6 bases). Germline V CDR1 and CDR2: LNHDA, SQIVND (reference sequence). V was pared by 9 bases and J by 6 bases, with 20 bases between. The CDR3 is 14 amino acids. The CDR3 DNA reads TGTGCCAGCTCAAAACAGGGTCGTAACGCTGAAGCTTTCTTT. Amino acids: CASSKQGRNAEAFF.

This clonotype was seen just once. The rearrangement uses TRBV4-1 and TRBJ1-1; tentatively, D is TRBD1 (6 bases). The CDR3 contains 16 residues. The germline CDR1 and CDR2 sequences are MGHRA and YSYEKL. Trimming removed 0 bases from V and 2 bases from J, with 13 bases in between. The CDR3 here is CASSQDGGRVNTEAFF. The CDR3 nucleotides are TGCGCCAGCAGCCAAGATGGGGGCAGGGTCAACACTGAAGCTTTCTTT.

J is TRBJ2-5 and V is TRBV20-1, with 11 nucleotides matching TRBD2. The CDR3 spans 16 residues. With V trimmed by 0 bases and J by 3 bases, 6 bases remained unmatched. Germline CDR1 DFQATT, CDR2 SNEGSKA (reference sequence). The CDR3 bases are TGCAGTGCTAGAGAGGGCAGACTAGCGGGGAAAGAGACCCAGTACTTC. It specifies CSAREGRLAGKETQYF.

Ten or more counts support this clonotype. V usage is TRBV12-3 or TRBV12-4 and J usage is TRBJ1-1, with D hard to call. The CDR3 is 13 amino acids. V was pared by 6 bases and J by 0 bases, with 8 bases between. CDR3 coding DNA: TGTGCCAGCAGCCCGCCCATGAACACTGAAGCTTTCTTT. This gives the protein CASSPPMNTEAFF.

The gene calls are TRBV2 and TRBJ2-7; D uncertain. V shed 5 bases and J shed 0 bases, with 17 bases lying between them. Germline V gene data show CDR1 as SNHLY and CDR2 as FYNNEI. This CDR3 spans 16 amino acids. As DNA, the CDR3 is TGTGCCAGCAGTCCTAGACCCCACTCGGGCTCCTACGAGCAGTACTTC. Translated: CASSPRPHSGSYEQYF.

The chain joins TRBV15 to TRBJ1-2; no clear D. Germline-derived CDR1 and CDR2 are LNHNV and YYDKDF (reference sequence). Trimming stripped 4 bases from V and 0 bases from J, with 0 bases between. The CDR3 is 11 residues long. The CDR3 DNA is TGTGCCACCAGCACTAACTATGGCTACACCTTC. It codes for CATSTNYGYTF.

Comment on this clonotype: This may come from a read error, since a much larger clone is one base off. The rearrangement joins TRBV7-9 to TRBJ1-2; 7 positions agree with TRBD1. This CDR3 has 14 amino acids. Germline assignment: CDR1 SEHNR and CDR2 FQNEAQ (reference sequence). CDR3 amino acids: CASRRDTGACDASF. The CDR3 coding sequence is TGTGCCAGCAGACGTGACACAGGGGCCTGTGACGCTTCCTTC.

The chain joins TRBV4-2 to TRBJ1-1, with 7 bases identical to TRBD1. V dropped 8 bases and J dropped 6; count of bases not matched to a gene: 12. The CDR3 totals 14 residues. Germline-derived CDR1 and CDR2 are LGHNA and YNFKEQ. This chain's CDR3 is CASQGGGPVAEAFF. DNA of the CDR3: TGTGCCAGCCAAGGAGGGGGCCCGGTCGCTGAAGCTTTCTTT.

J is TRBJ1-5 and V is TRBV9, with 9 bases identical to TRBD1. Germline V gives CDR1 SGDLS, CDR2 YYNGEE. This CDR3 is built from 19 residues. V lost 5 bases and J lost 1; bases outside the gene matches: 16. The CDR3 DNA is TGTGCCAGCAGTCTTTTAGGGACAGGGAGAGGCGGAAGCAATCAGCCCCAGCATTTT. It translates to CASSLLGTGRGGSNQPQHF.

A few counts support this clonotype. The V and J genes are TRBV7-2 and TRBJ2-7; the match to TRBD2 covers 10 bases. The CDR3 totals 16 residues. Germline CDR1 is SGHTA and CDR2 is FQGNSA. Unmatched junction bases numbered 7, after V lost 1 base and J lost 4 bases. The DNA of the CDR3 is TGTGCCAGCAGCTTAGGTTCCGGGACTAGCGTATACGAGCAGTACTTC. Residues: CASSLGSGTSVYEQYF.

The V call is TRBV5-5, the J call TRBJ1-4, with D tentatively TRBD1 (5 bases). From germline, CDR1 is SGHKS and CDR2 YYEKEE (reference sequence). The CDR3 runs 15 residues. V was trimmed by 3 bases and J by 6 bases, leaving 15 bases between them. The CDR3 DNA sequence: TGTGCCAGCAGCTCAGGGTTGAATTTTTATGAAAAACTGTTTTTT. It codes for CASSSGLNFYEKLFF.

The rearrangement uses TRBV7-6 and TRBJ2-6; 11 nucleotides align to TRBD2. J gave up 3 bases and V 5 bases, and 9 bases lay outside the gene matches. CDR1 and CDR2 (germline): SGHVS, FNYEAQ. The CDR3 has 18 amino acids. This CDR3 reads CASSTPLAGGGGANVLTF. DNA of the CDR3: TGTGCCAGCAGCACTCCTTTAGCGGGGGGGGGTGGGGCCAACGTCCTGACTTTC.

Only one count was recorded for this clonotype. At one end the junction does not follow the germline gene, possibly because of a read error. This chain joins TRBV6-6 and TRBJ2-6, with D possibly matching TRBD1 (5 bases). CDR1 and CDR2 from the germline V gene are MNHNY and SVGAGI (reference sequence). The CDR3 has 15 amino acids. The CDR3 region has the DNA TGTGCCAGCAGTGAAGTGTGGGCTGGGGCCAACGTCCCGACCTTC. Amino acids: CASSEVWAGANVPTF.

V is TRBV10-3 and J is TRBJ1-2, with 8 bases that match TRBD1. V shed 5 bases and J 6 bases; nucleotides not matched to a gene: 8. CDR3 size: 14 residues. Per the germline V gene, CDR1 is ENHRY and CDR2 is SYGVKD. CDR3 amino acids: CAISTGQARDGYTF. The CDR3 DNA is TGTGCCATCAGTACGGGACAGGCCAGGGATGGCTACACCTTC.

This clonotype has ten or more counts. V and J are TRBV6-5 and TRBJ1-2, with 9 bases that match TRBD1. The trim removed 6 bases at V and 6 bases at J, leaving 11 bases unmatched. The V gene's germline CDR1 is MNHEY and CDR2 SVGAGI. The length of the CDR3 is 15 residues. CDR3 DNA sequence: TGTGCCAGCAGCCGAGAACGGACAGGGGCGGATGGCTACACCTTC. It encodes CASSRERTGADGYTF.

This clonotype was detected many times. The V and J genes are TRBV10-3 and TRBJ2-5; no clear D. V gave up 0 bases and J gave up 4 bases, with 6 bases separating them. There are 13 residues in the CDR3. Germline V gene lookup returns CDR1 ENHRY and CDR2 SYGVKD. For the CDR3, the DNA is TGTGCCATCAGTGAGTCTGAGGTAGAGACCCAGTACTTC. Amino acid sequence: CAISESEVETQYF.

The rearrangement links TRBV15 to TRBJ1-5; D call uncertain. This CDR3 comprises 15 residues. Germline CDR1 LNHNV, CDR2 YYDKDF (reference sequence). V shed 0 bases and J shed 6 bases, with 12 bases lying between them. CDR3 protein: CATSREAEGTQPQHF. The DNA of the CDR3 is TGTGCCACCAGCAGAGAGGCGGAAGGTACTCAGCCCCAGCATTTT.